This T cell receptor (beta chain) was found in a study of PD-L1 blockade in urothelial cancer. In the study overall: Between 0 and 3 prior chemotherapy regimens had been given to patients. The researchers analyzed blood 3 weeks (second dose) and 6 weeks after treatment start.

This table comes from immunoSEQ multiplex PCR, and its TCRdb copy is limited to in-frame clones, with some not included. The profile shows approximately 48,000 clones, 75% to 85% of them singletons. The CDR3 has 15 residues. CDR1 is MNHEY and CDR2 is SMNVEV in the germline V gene (reference sequence). V dropped 3 bases and J dropped 0 bases, with 11 bases sitting between them. Only one count was recorded for this clone. The time point here: pretreatment peripheral blood. Sample: PBMCs, taken around atezolizumab (anti-PD-L1) treatment. This TCR came from a man between 70 and 80 years old with urothelial cancer. V gene TRBV27 combines with J gene TRBJ1-1; TRBD1 might be the D (5 bases). For the CDR3, the DNA is TGTGCCAGCAGTTTGACCTCCAGGGTGAACACTGAAGCTTTCTTT. Its protein product is CASSLTSRVNTEAFF.